This entry describes one TCR beta chain. The source of the sample is a study of blood T cells in healthy people across ages. Germline V gene sequence: CDR1 SGHTA, CDR2 FQGNSA. The CDR3 is 14 residues long. V trimming: 0 bases; J trimming: 8 bases; junction bases outside the gene matches: 3. Together with a sample-barcoded 5' primer, a J-beta primer mix was included in a second PCR lasting about 7 to 11 cycles. TCRdb redid the calling of the 5' RACE reads with MiXCR, one entry per CDR3 protein. The data contain about 1.6 million distinct CDR3 sequences, about 32% of them singletons. Sequences were obtained from blood. The clonotype comes from a woman in her twenties or thirties in good health. The rearrangement joins TRBV7-2 to TRBJ2-1, with 8 bases aligning to TRBD2. CDR3 coding DNA: TGTGCCAGCAGCTTAGCACTAGCGGCCTATGAGCAGTTCTTC. It is translated as CASSLALAAYEQFF.